This is a list of T cell receptor beta chains from one sample in a study of cytomegalovirus exposure and HLA in healthy donors. Method: immunoSEQ multiplex PCR; TCRdb's copy keeps in-frame clones and lacks some. The sample includes 140,000 to 150,000 clones, about 80% seen only once; the top ten take 2.4%. Input material: PBMCs. These receptors were obtained from a woman aged 18-29 years in good health and CMV-seropositive. Each CDR3 is given with its conserved first and last residue. The D gene is left open where the match is weak. Only part of the rows carry a size: once, few, many, or a class if the clone is expanded.

NA	TRBD1	TRBV6-6	TRBJ1-5	TGTGCCAGCAGCCCTCGGGACAGGGATCAGCCCCAGCATTTT	CASSPRDRDQPQHF
NA	NA	TRBV27	TRBJ2-6	TGTGCCACCCGCGCAGGGGATCTCTCCTACTCTGGGGCCAACGTCCTGACTTTC	CATRAGDLSYSGANVLTF
NA	TRBD1	TRBV28	TRBJ2-7	TGTGCCAGCAGTTTTCTTGTCGGGACAGGGACCTACGAGCAGTACTTC	CASSFLVGTGTYEQYF
few	NA	TRBV7-2	TRBJ1-2	TGTGCCAGCACCAAAAAAATCTGGGGCCCGACCGGGGGCTACACCTTC	CASTKKIWGPTGGYTF
NA	NA	TRBV6-5	TRBJ1-1	TGTGCCAGCAGTAAAACGGGACTCTCAAAAGCTTTCTTT	CASSKTGLSKAFF
NA	NA	TRBV5-6	TRBJ1-2	TGTGCCAGCAGCTCTCCAGGATCTTTTAACTATGGCTACACCTTC	CASSSPGSFNYGYTF
NA	NA	TRBV4-1	TRBJ2-7	TGCGCCAGCAGCCAAGATCTCCAGTCCTACGAGCAGTACTTC	CASSQDLQSYEQYF
few	TRBD2	TRBV5-1	TRBJ2-7	TGCGCCAGCAGCTTTGGGAGCGTGGCGGGAGCCTACGAGCAGTACTTC	CASSFGSVAGAYEQYF
NA	TRBD1	TRBV19	TRBJ2-1	TGTGCCAGTAGTATAGATGGGACAGGGGTCAATGAGCAGTTCTTC	CASSIDGTGVNEQFF
NA	NA	TRBV4-1	TRBJ1-2	TGCGCCAGCAGCCAAGATTCGCTTATGCCGGGACAATCGGGCTACACCTTC	CASSQDSLMPGQSGYTF
NA	NA	TRBV5-1	TRBJ1-6	TGCGCCAGCAGCTTGGATCCTGGAGGGGTTGGTTCACCCCTCCACTTT	CASSLDPGGVGSPLHF
few	TRBD1	TRBV7-9	TRBJ2-7	TGTGCCAGCAGCCAGGGACAGGGTGGCTACGAGCAGTACTTC	CASSQGQGGYEQYF